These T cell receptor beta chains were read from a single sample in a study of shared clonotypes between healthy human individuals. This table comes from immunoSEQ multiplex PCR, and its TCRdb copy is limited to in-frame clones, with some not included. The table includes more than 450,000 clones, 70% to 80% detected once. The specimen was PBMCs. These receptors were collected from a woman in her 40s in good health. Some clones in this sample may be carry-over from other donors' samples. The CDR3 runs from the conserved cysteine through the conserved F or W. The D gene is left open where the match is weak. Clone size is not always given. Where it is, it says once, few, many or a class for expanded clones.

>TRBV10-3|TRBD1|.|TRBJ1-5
CAISPTGGNQPQHF
TGTGCCATCAGCCCGACAGGGGGCAATCAGCCCCAGCATTTT
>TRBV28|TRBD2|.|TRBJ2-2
CASRGAGGSNTGELFF
TGTGCCAGCAGGGGAGCGGGAGGATCGAACACCGGGGAGCTGTTTTTT
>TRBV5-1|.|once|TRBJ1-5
CASSLDSNQPQHF
TGCGCCAGCAGCTTAGACAGCAATCAGCCCCAGCATTTT
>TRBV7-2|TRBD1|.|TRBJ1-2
CASSPDRVYGYTF
TGTGCCAGCAGCCCAGACAGGGTCTATGGCTACACCTTC
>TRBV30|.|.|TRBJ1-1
CAWESGRGAFF
TGTGCCTGGGAGTCGGGTAGGGGAGCTTTCTTT
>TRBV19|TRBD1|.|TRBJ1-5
CASSIDRGSNQPQHF
TGTGCCAGTAGCATTGACAGGGGTAGCAATCAGCCCCAGCATTTT
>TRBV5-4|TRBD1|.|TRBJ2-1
CASSSWDRGNEQFF
TGTGCCAGCAGCTCCTGGGACAGGGGAAATGAGCAGTTCTTC
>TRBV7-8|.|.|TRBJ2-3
CASSLRDGYTDTQYF
TGTGCCAGCAGCTTAAGGGACGGGTACACAGATACGCAGTATTTT
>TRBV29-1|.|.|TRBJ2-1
CSVSQGGYNEQFF
TGCAGCGTTAGTCAGGGTGGCTACAATGAGCAGTTCTTC
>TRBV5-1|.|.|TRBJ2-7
CASSLESPGLAYEQYF
TGCGCCAGCAGCTTGGAATCCCCGGGACTCGCCTACGAGCAGTACTTC
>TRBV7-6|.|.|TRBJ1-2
CASSLGAYYGYTF
TGTGCCAGCAGCTTAGGGGCTTACTATGGCTACACCTTC
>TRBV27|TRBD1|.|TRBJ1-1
CASSLRGGGQGARMNTEAFF
TGTGCCAGCAGTTTGAGGGGGGGCGGACAGGGGGCGAGGATGAACACTGAAGCTTTCTTT
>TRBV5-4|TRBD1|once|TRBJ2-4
CASSTGTGGNIQYF
TGTGCCAGCAGCACCGGGACAGGGGGAAACATTCAGTACTTC
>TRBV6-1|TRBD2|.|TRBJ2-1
CASSVLAGVFNEQFF
TGTGCCAGCAGTGTACTAGCGGGAGTGTTCAATGAGCAGTTCTTC
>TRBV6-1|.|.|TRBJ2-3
CASRETLGTDTQYF
TGTGCCAGCAGGGAGACACTCGGTACAGATACGCAGTATTTT
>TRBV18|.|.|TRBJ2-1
CASSGENSYNEQFF
TGTGCCAGCTCTGGGGAGAACTCCTACAATGAGCAGTTCTTC
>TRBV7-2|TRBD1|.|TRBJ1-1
CASSSTRGGNTEAFF
TGTGCCAGCAGCTCAACCAGGGGGGGGAACACTGAAGCTTTCTTT
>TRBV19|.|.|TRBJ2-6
CATQALSGANVLTF
TGTGCCACCCAAGCGCTCTCTGGGGCCAACGTCCTGACTTTC
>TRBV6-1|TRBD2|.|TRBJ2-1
CASSAPGLAGGNEQFF
TGTGCCAGCAGTGCTCCGGGACTAGCGGGAGGCAATGAGCAGTTCTTC
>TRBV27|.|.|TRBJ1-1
CASSPRLREGATEAFF
TGTGCCAGCAGTCCCCGACTACGAGAGGGAGCCACTGAAGCTTTCTTT
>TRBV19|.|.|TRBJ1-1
CASSGHTGHGMNTEAFF
TGTGCCAGTAGTGGGCACACGGGACACGGGATGAACACTGAAGCTTTCTTT
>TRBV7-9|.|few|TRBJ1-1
CASTPRGTEAFF
TGTGCCAGCACCCCGAGGGGCACTGAAGCTTTCTTT
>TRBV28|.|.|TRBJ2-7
CASSFSLGGSYEQYF
TGTGCCAGCAGTTTCTCACTAGGAGGGTCTTACGAGCAGTACTTC
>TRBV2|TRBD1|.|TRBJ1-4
CASSTQGMDEKLFF
TGTGCCAGCAGCACACAGGGGATGGATGAAAAACTGTTTTTT
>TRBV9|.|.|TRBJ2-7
CASSPRTESYEQYF
TGTGCCAGCAGCCCTCGGACGGAAAGCTACGAGCAGTACTTC
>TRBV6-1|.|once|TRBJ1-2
CASSERTGGYTF
TGTGCCAGCAGTGAACGAACGGGTGGCTACACCTTC
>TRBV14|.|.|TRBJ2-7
CASSSGPKASYEQYF
TGTGCCAGCAGCTCGGGCCCTAAGGCGTCCTACGAGCAGTACTTC
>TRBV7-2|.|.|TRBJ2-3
CASSRESTDTQYF
TGTGCCAGCAGCCGCGAATCCACAGATACGCAGTATTTT
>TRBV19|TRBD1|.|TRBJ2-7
CATDHSQGMGDEQYF
TGTGCCACCGACCACTCACAGGGGATGGGAGACGAGCAGTACTTC
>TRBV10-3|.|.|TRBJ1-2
CAISERQGYGEGYTF
TGTGCCATCAGTGAAAGGCAGGGTTACGGGGAGGGCTACACCTTC
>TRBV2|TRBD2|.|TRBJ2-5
CASSVYSGSGETQYF
TGTGCCAGCAGTGTTTATAGCGGGAGTGGAGAGACCCAGTACTTC
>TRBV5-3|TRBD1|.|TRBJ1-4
CARSKDKGAEEKLFF
TGTGCCAGAAGCAAGGACAAGGGGGCTGAAGAAAAACTGTTTTTT
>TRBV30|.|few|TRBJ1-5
CAWSMGNNQPQHF
TGTGCCTGGAGTATGGGCAACAATCAGCCCCAGCATTTT
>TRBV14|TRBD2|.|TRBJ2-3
CASSQALPGTSIYF
TGTGCCAGCAGCCAAGCCCTGCCCGGGACTAGCATTTATTTT
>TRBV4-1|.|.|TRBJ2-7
CASSQFGVRGGYEQYF
TGCGCCAGCAGCCAATTTGGGGTAAGGGGTGGCTACGAGCAGTACTTC
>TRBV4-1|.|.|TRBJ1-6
CASSQAWGQSMGYSPLHF
TGCGCCAGCAGCCAAGCCTGGGGACAATCCATGGGCTATTCACCCCTCCACTTT